These T cell receptor beta chains were read from a single sample in a study of CD8 T cells in Susac syndrome. Each CDR3 protein gets one entry after TCRdb re-called the immunoSEQ multiplex PCR reads with MiXCR. The sample has about 100,000 distinct CDR3 sequences, nearly 97% seen once. Sequencing used CD8+ T cells from PBMCs. The receptor source for this set is a human donor with Susac syndrome. Both conserved end residues are part of each CDR3. Each record gives: clone size, V gene, J gene, CDR3 protein. Expanded clones are given a class, and other clones once, few, many or no size at all.

>NA|TRBV20-1|TRBJ2-5
CSALAAQETQYF
>NA|TRBV20-1|TRBJ2-2
CSAIPLRHTGELFF
>NA|TRBV29-1|TRBJ1-1
CSVETGIMNTEAFF
>NA|TRBV12-3/TRBV12-4|TRBJ1-2
CASSLAGATNYGYTF
>NA|TRBV14|TRBJ1-3
CASSQDSSGNTIYF
>NA|TRBV9|TRBJ2-3
CASSVLSGTDTQYF
>NA|TRBV2|TRBJ1-2
CASLATIYGYTF
>NA|TRBV2|TRBJ2-3
CASSVWRKYTDTQYF
>once|TRBV28|TRBJ2-7
CASRPPDSIEQYF
>NA|TRBV2|TRBJ2-1
CASRVTSNEQFF
>once|TRBV7-9|TRBJ2-3
CASSPSLAAPF
>NA|TRBV15|TRBJ2-7
CATSIGTDYEQYF
>NA|TRBV28|TRBJ2-4
CASSLLLARNIQYF
>NA|TRBV9|TRBJ1-2
CASSERTADVYGYTF
>once|TRBV29-1|TRBJ2-3
CSVEFPEQYF
>NA|TRBV16|TRBJ1-4
CASSLGTGRSNEKLFF
>NA|TRBV29-1|TRBJ2-1
CSVDPDRVSNEQFF
>NA|TRBV7-2|TRBJ1-5
CASSSTFYQPQHF
>once|TRBV9|TRBJ1-3
CASSVGNTGNTIYF
>NA|TRBV4-1|TRBJ1-2
CASSPEGQGASGYTF
>NA|TRBV11-2|TRBJ2-7
CASSLRQSYEQYF
>NA|TRBV11-3|TRBJ1-1
CASSSSLLGEAFF
>NA|TRBV7-9|TRBJ1-4
CASSLGQGKLFF
>NA|TRBV29-1|TRBJ2-3
CSVAGTGAADTQYF
>once|TRBV27|TRBJ2-3
CASSLQAGARGDTQYF
>few|TRBV7-3|TRBJ1-5
CASSIETGSNQPQHF
>once|TRBV27|TRBJ2-7
CASSLTGPAYEQYF
>NA|TRBV7-2|TRBJ1-1
CASSLWAHRRLTNTEAFF
>NA|TRBV29-1|TRBJ2-3
CSVPRAGGLDTQYF
>NA|TRBV20-1|TRBJ1-4
CSARDGRGVANEKLFF
>NA|TRBV7-9|TRBJ1-2
CASSFAQGVGHTF
>few|TRBV29-1|TRBJ2-7
CSVMSSPSYEQYF
>NA|TRBV7-9|TRBJ1-1
CAIGAVNTEAFF
>NA|TRBV18|TRBJ2-7
CASSPESYEQYF
>NA|TRBV10-1|TRBJ2-7
CASSEFSYEQYF
>NA|TRBV7-9|TRBJ2-5
CASSLREAGETQYF
>NA|TRBV29-1|TRBJ2-1
CSVGTPNEQFF
>NA|TRBV7-9|TRBJ1-5
CASSYINQPQHF
>NA|TRBV6-5|TRBJ1-2
CASSSTHGRGVYYGYTF
>NA|TRBV29-1|TRBJ2-3
CSVVREFRDTQYF